Below, 18 T cell receptor beta chains from the same sample are listed, as sequenced in a study of T and B cells in COVID-19 patients. TRB was amplified from around 250-460 ng of blood genomic DNA. BIOMED2 TRB-A/B primer pools were used in multiplex TRB PCR. TCRdb analysed the multiplex PCR reads with MiXCR anew, one entry per CDR3 protein. The sample lists around 9,000 distinct CDR3 sequences, 30% to 40% seen once, with 20% to 25% in the top ten. Sequences were obtained from blood. These receptors were collected from a human donor who had recovered from COVID-19.

This clonotype turned up a few times. The chain carries TRBV19 and TRBJ1-5; 9 positions match TRBD1. Germline assignment: CDR1 LNHDA and CDR2 SQIVND (reference sequence). With V trimmed by 10 bases and J by 4 bases, 14 bases remained unmatched. CDR3 length: 16 residues. The CDR3 loop is CATKTSGTGINQPQHF. CDR3 DNA: TGTGCCACCAAAACCTCTGGGACAGGGATAAATCAGCCCCAGCATTTT.

The CDR3 here is CASSLANFNYGYTF. The CDR3 nucleotides are TGTGCCAGCAGCTTGGCCAACTTTAACTATGGCTACACCTTC. This sequence joins TRBV5-7 and TRBJ1-2; D not certain. TRBV5-7 is an ORF for which the function is uncertain. The CDR3 is made up of 14 amino acids. V lost 0 bases and J lost 1, with 7 bases in between.

This clonotype is judged medium-sized. The chain couples TRBV19 to TRBJ2-5; unclear D gene. Germline CDR1 reads LNHDA; CDR2 reads SQIVND (reference sequence). Trimming shortened V by 3 bases and J by 6 bases, and 11 bases separated the two germline ends. CDR3 length equals 13 residues. The CDR3 DNA follows: TGTGCCAGTAGTATGACCGGCGGAAAGACCCAGTACTTC. Translated, it gives CASSMTGGKTQYF.

In the case of this clonotype: The junction shows a germline mismatch at one end, possibly a read error. The chain uses TRBV6-1 and TRBJ2-3; D is possibly TRBD1 (5 bases). The CDR3 spans 14 residues. Looked up from germline, CDR1 is MNHNS and CDR2 is SASEGT. CDR3 sequence (DNA): TGTGCCAGCAGGGACACGCCGGCCACAGATACGCAGAATTTT. Protein product: CASRDTPATDTQNF.

On this clonotype itself: It may be a read error: a sequence one base away is much more abundant. The rearrangement joins TRBV12-3 or TRBV12-4 to TRBJ2-3, with 8 positions matching TRBD2. This CDR3 comprises 15 residues. V was pared by 3 bases and J by 2 bases, with 4 bases of the junction left unmatched. The CDR3 DNA follows: TGTGCCAGCAGTTTCGCAGCGGGGGACACAGATACGCAGTATTTT. This gives the protein CASSFAAGDTDTQYF.

This clonotype was picked up a small number of times. The V gene is TRBV6-2 or TRBV6-3, the J gene TRBJ1-1; maybe TRBD1 (5 bases). Trimming removed 6 bases from V and 1 base from J, with 12 bases in between. CDR3 length: 14 residues. Germline CDR1 MNHEY, CDR2 SVGEGT. CDR3 sequence (DNA): TGTGCCAGCAGGAGGGACGACACGAACACTGAAGCTTTCTTT. Translating gives CASRRDDTNTEAFF.

This clonotype is medium-sized within its sample. The chain uses TRBV30 and TRBJ1-2; 10 bases match TRBD1. The V segment lost 0 bases and the J segment 4 bases; nucleotides outside the gene matches: 11. The CDR3 extends over 17 amino acids. Germline CDR1 is GTSNPN and CDR2 is SVGIG (reference sequence). The DNA for the CDR3 is TGTGCCTGGAGTGTACGTAAGTGGGACAGGGGCATCTATGGCTACACCTTC. Its translation: CAWSVRKWDRGIYGYTF.

The table lists this clonotype with a few counts. The V gene is TRBV20-1, the J gene TRBJ2-7; TRBD1 matches at 8 bases. The CDR3 length is 15 residues. V shed 3 bases and J 6 bases; nucleotides not matched to a gene: 13. From germline, CDR1 is DFQATT and CDR2 SNEGSKA (reference sequence). DNA for the CDR3: TGCAGTGCTAGGGCACAGGGGGGAACTCGGGGCGAGCAGTACTTC. Its translation: CSARAQGGTRGEQYF.

This clonotype was picked up a small number of times. J is TRBJ1-2 and V is TRBV6-5; TRBD1 matches at 8 bases. CDR1 is MNHEY and CDR2 is SVGAGI in the germline V gene. Trimming cost V 6 bases and J 5 bases; bases outside gene matches: 8. There are 14 residues in the CDR3. For the CDR3, the DNA is TGTGCCAGCAGCCCACAGGGGGGAAAATATGGCTACACCTTC. Translation gives CASSPQGGKYGYTF.

This clonotype was seen a few times. The V gene is TRBV12-3 or TRBV12-4, the J gene TRBJ1-2; no clear D gene. This CDR3 spans 13 amino acids. V gave up 1 base and J gave up 3 bases, with 6 bases separating them. CDR3 DNA sequence: TGTGCCAGCAGTTTAGACAGTGACTATGGCTACACCTTC. Its translation is CASSLDSDYGYTF.

The sample holds a few counts of this clonotype. At one end, the junction sequence differs from germline, possibly due to a read error. The V and J genes are TRBV5-5 and TRBJ2-7; the D gene is possibly TRBD1 (5 bases). This CDR3 region has 14 residues. Germline V gives CDR1 SGHKS, CDR2 YYEKEE (reference sequence). As DNA, the CDR3 is TGCGCCAGCAGGACGCGGCAGGGTTTCGACGAGCAGTACTTC. Translation: CASRTRQGFDEQYF.

The chain links TRBV5-1 to TRBJ1-2; the match to TRBD1 covers 9 bases. This CDR3 comprises 18 residues. The V gene's germline CDR1 is SGHRS and CDR2 YFSETQ. Germline trimming cut 4 bases from V and 0 bases from J; bases unmatched to any gene: 13. CDR3: CASSRSGTGMTTNYGYTF. The DNA for the CDR3 is TGCGCCAGCAGCAGATCCGGGACAGGGATGACAACTAACTATGGCTACACCTTC. The variable domain in full, completed from reference TRBV5-1 and TRBJ1-2, reads KAGVTQTPRYLIKTRGQQVTLSCSPISGHRSVSWYQQTPGQGLQFLFEYFSETQRNKGNFPGRFSGRQFSNSRSEMNVSTLELGDSALYLCASSRSGTGMTTNYGYTFGSGTRLTVV.

This clonotype showed up just a few times. V is TRBV6-4 and J is TRBJ1-2; D may be TRBD1 (6 bases). V gave up 0 bases and J gave up 9 bases, with 20 bases separating them. The V gene's germline CDR1 is MRHNA and CDR2 SNTAGT. The CDR3 has 16 residues. The CDR3 region has the DNA TGTGCCAGCAGTGACTCGAAGTTTTCAGGGGATAGAAGCTACACCTTC. It encodes CASSDSKFSGDRSYTF.

By sample share, this clonotype is large. The chain recombines TRBV29-1 with TRBJ1-2, with 10 bases identical to TRBD1. Germline values: CDR1 SQVTM, CDR2 ANQGSEA. This CDR3 has 12 amino acids. After removal of 4 bases from V and 6 bases from J, the junction contained 2 bases not matched to a gene. CDR3 in DNA: TGCAGCGTTGCGGGGACAGGGGATGGCTACACCTTC. This sequence encodes CSVAGTGDGYTF.

J is TRBJ2-6 and V is TRBV19; the D gene could be TRBD1 or TRBD2 (5 bases each). The CDR3 is made up of 16 amino acids. CDR1 and CDR2 (germline): LNHDA, SQIVND (reference sequence). Trimming shortened V by 8 bases and J by 1 base, and 15 bases separated the two germline ends. This CDR3 is CASRGRSPSGANVLTF. The CDR3 bases are TGTGCCAGTCGGGGCAGATCTCCTTCTGGGGCCAACGTCCTGACTTTC.

There are a few counts of this clonotype. J is TRBJ1-5 and V is TRBV6-5, with D perhaps matching TRBD1 (6 bases). Germline CDR1 and CDR2: MNHEY and SVGAGI. The V gene lost 5 bases and the J gene lost 7 bases, with 12 bases spanning the gap. CDR3 size: 13 residues. The chain's CDR3 is CASSGQQGQPQHF. CDR3 sequence (DNA): TGTGCCAGCAGTGGACAGCAGGGACAGCCCCAGCATTTT.

This clonotype showed up just a few times. This chain joins TRBV9 and TRBJ1-4; no clear D gene. CDR3 size: 13 residues. Germline values: CDR1 SGDLS, CDR2 YYNGEE. Trimming took off 2 bases at V and 7 bases at J, with 9 bases between the two ends. CDR3 nucleotides: TGTGCCAGCAGCGTTTCGGGTGGTGAAAAACTGTTTTTT. Its translation: CASSVSGGEKLFF. Full variable domain (outside the CDR3, taken from reference TRBV9 and TRBJ1-4): DSGVTQTPKHLITATGQRVTLRCSPRSGDLSVYWYQQSLDQGLQFLIQYYNGEERAKGNILERFSAQQFPDLHSELNLSSLELGDSALYFCASSVSGGEKLFFGSGTQLSVL.

This clonotype is labeled as medium-sized (0.01 to 0.1%). The chain links TRBV6-1 to TRBJ2-3; TRBD2 aligns across 9 bases. Germline trimming cut 2 bases from V and 3 bases from J; bases unmatched to any gene: 3. Looked up from germline, CDR1 is MNHNS and CDR2 is SASEGT. This CDR3 is 15 amino acids long. Here the CDR3 DNA reads TGTGCCAGCAGTGAAAGGCGGGGGGGAACAGATACGCAGTATTTT. Translated, it gives CASSERRGGTDTQYF.